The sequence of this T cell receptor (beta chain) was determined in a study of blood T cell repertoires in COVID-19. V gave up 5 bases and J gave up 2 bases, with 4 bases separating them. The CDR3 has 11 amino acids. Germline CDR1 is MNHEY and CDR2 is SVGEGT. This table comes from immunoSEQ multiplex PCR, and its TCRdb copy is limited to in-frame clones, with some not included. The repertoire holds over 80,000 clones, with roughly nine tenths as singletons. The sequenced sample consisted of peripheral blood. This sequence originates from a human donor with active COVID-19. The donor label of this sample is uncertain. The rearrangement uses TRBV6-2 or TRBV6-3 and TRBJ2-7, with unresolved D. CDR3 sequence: CASSHTYEQYF. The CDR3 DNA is TGTGCCAGCAGTCACACCTACGAGCAGTACTTC.